Listed below are T cell receptor beta chains from one sample, sequenced in a study of T cells after yellow fever vaccination. TCRdb passed the 5' RACE reads through MiXCR, listing each CDR3 protein once. The table records a few hundred thousand distinct CDR3 sequences, roughly 8.7% of them present only once. The source material was PBMCs, sampled on the day of the first yellow fever vaccination. These receptor sequences come from a man younger than 30 who received the YFV17D yellow fever vaccine. Both conserved end residues are part of each CDR3. A D gene is named only where the DNA matches it firmly. Clone size is given for some rows only: seen once, a few or many times, or a class if the clone is expanded.

D gene | J gene | clone size | V gene | CDR3 protein | CDR3 DNA
NA | TRBJ1-1 | NA | TRBV25-1 | CASSESGEVGTNTEAFF | TGTGCCAGCAGTGAATCGGGTGAGGTCGGAACTAACACTGAAGCTTTCTTT
NA | TRBJ2-3 | NA | TRBV20-1 | CSATNRGRTDTQYF | TGCAGTGCAACCAACCGGGGGCGCACAGATACGCAGTATTTT
NA | TRBJ2-5 | NA | TRBV20-1 | CSAIQETQYF | TGCAGTGCTATTCAAGAGACCCAGTACTTC
NA | TRBJ1-2 | NA | TRBV20-1 | CSAREPQTGDYGYTF | TGCAGTGCTAGAGAGCCCCAGACCGGGGACTATGGCTACACCTTC
NA | TRBJ2-5 | many | TRBV7-9 | CASRGAGETQYF | TGTGCCAGCAGGGGGGCAGGGGAGACCCAGTACTTC
NA | TRBJ1-1 | few | TRBV4-1 | CASSQSLSEGTEAFF | TGCGCCAGCAGCCAAAGCCTCAGCGAGGGGACTGAAGCTTTCTTT
NA | TRBJ2-1 | NA | TRBV27 | CASSLSLIDLEQFF | TGTGCCAGCAGTTTATCTCTTATCGACCTTGAGCAGTTCTTC
TRBD2 | TRBJ2-3 | many | TRBV7-8 | CASSPGLAGGSTDTQYF | TGTGCCAGCAGCCCCGGACTAGCGGGGGGATCCACAGATACGCAGTATTTT
NA | TRBJ2-1 | few | TRBV7-2 | CASSKTITGEQFF | TGTGCCAGCAGCAAAACTATTACAGGTGAACAGTTCTTC
NA | TRBJ2-7 | many | TRBV11-2 | CASSSSSYEQYF | TGTGCCAGCAGCTCGAGCTCCTACGAGCAGTACTTC
TRBD2 | TRBJ2-7 | many | TRBV14 | CASSLAGGPGEQYF | TGTGCCAGCAGCCTAGCGGGGGGGCCGGGAGAGCAGTACTTC
NA | TRBJ2-3 | few | TRBV7-2 | CASSLVHHTDTQYF | TGTGCCAGCAGCTTAGTTCACCACACAGATACGCAGTATTTT
NA | TRBJ1-5 | NA | TRBV7-2 | CASSRTAWGQPQHF | TGTGCCAGCAGCCGGACAGCGTGGGGTCAGCCCCAGCATTTT
TRBD1 | TRBJ1-1 | NA | TRBV20-1 | CSALDDRAPNTEAFF | TGCAGTGCTCTGGATGACAGGGCCCCGAACACTGAAGCTTTCTTT
NA | TRBJ2-3 | few | TRBV4-3 | CASRGDHQDTQYF | TGCGCCAGCAGGGGGGACCACCAGGATACGCAGTATTTT
NA | TRBJ2-1 | NA | TRBV4-3 | CASSPVSSPNEQFF | TGCGCCAGCAGCCCCGTATCCTCCCCGAATGAGCAGTTCTTC
TRBD1 | TRBJ2-4 | NA | TRBV7-9 | CASSSQRDSLAKNIQYF | TGTGCCAGCAGCTCCCAGAGGGACAGCCTAGCCAAAAACATTCAGTACTTC
NA | TRBJ2-5 | NA | TRBV7-9 | CASSNVETQYF | TGTGCCAGCAGCAATGTAGAGACCCAGTACTTC
NA | TRBJ2-2 | NA | TRBV4-2 | CASSPGINTGELFF | TGTGCCAGCAGCCCGGGGATCAACACCGGGGAGCTGTTTTTT
NA | TRBJ1-2 | NA | TRBV5-6 | CASSPPGGANYGYTF | TGTGCCAGCAGCCCTCCGGGGGGGGCTAACTATGGCTACACCTTC
TRBD1 | TRBJ2-5 | many | TRBV24-1 | CATSPGTGSLRRETQYF | TGTGCCACCAGTCCCGGGACAGGGTCCCTGAGGAGAGAGACCCAGTACTTC
TRBD2 | TRBJ2-5 | NA | TRBV9 | CASSPWGGKETQYF | TGTGCCAGCAGCCCCTGGGGGGGAAAAGAGACCCAGTACTTC
NA | TRBJ1-5 | many | TRBV12-3/TRBV12-4 | CASSPPGGGNQPQHF | TGTGCCAGCAGTCCGCCGGGGGGAGGCAATCAGCCCCAGCATTTT
NA | TRBJ2-2 | few | TRBV7-6 | CASSFLFGRGGSNTGELFF | TGTGCCAGCAGCTTTCTTTTTGGGAGGGGGGGCTCGAACACCGGGGAGCTGTTTTTT
NA | TRBJ2-2 | many | TRBV12-3/TRBV12-4 | CASSWGTTGELFF | TGTGCCAGCAGTTGGGGGACCACCGGGGAGCTGTTTTTT
NA | TRBJ2-3 | few | TRBV6-6 | CASSPLLRDAQYF | TGTGCCAGCAGCCCCTTATTAAGGGACGCGCAGTATTTT
NA | TRBJ2-3 | NA | TRBV7-9 | CASSLNFAASTDTQYF | TGTGCCAGCAGCTTAAATTTTGCGGCTAGCACAGATACGCAGTATTTT
NA | TRBJ2-1 | NA | TRBV5-1 | CASSTGTQYNEQFF | TGCGCCAGCAGCACCGGGACACAATACAATGAGCAGTTCTTC
TRBD1 | TRBJ2-1 | many | TRBV6-5 | CASSYSYPPGQGNYNEQFF | TGTGCCAGCAGTTACTCGTATCCACCGGGACAGGGAAACTACAATGAGCAGTTCTTC
NA | TRBJ1-2 | few | TRBV4-3 | CASSQDSFRTAATNYGYTF | TGCGCCAGCAGCCAAGATAGTTTTCGTACGGCAGCCACTAACTATGGCTACACCTTC
TRBD1 | TRBJ1-5 | NA | TRBV29-1 | CSVGGTGTGNQPQHF | TGCAGCGTAGGAGGGACAGGGACGGGCAATCAGCCCCAGCATTTT
NA | TRBJ1-6 | few | TRBV5-4 | CASSRGGSYNSPLHF | TGTGCCAGCAGCCGAGGAGGTTCCTATAATTCACCCCTCCACTTT
NA | TRBJ2-3 | NA | TRBV7-2 | CAARDPSTTDTQYF | TGTGCCGCACGGGACCCATCTACCACAGATACGCAGTATTTT
NA | TRBJ2-5 | NA | TRBV13 | CASSLGILGQETQYF | TGTGCCAGCAGCTTAGGAATTCTCGGACAAGAGACCCAGTACTTC
TRBD1 | TRBJ2-7 | few | TRBV27 | CASRRTGGDEQYF | TGTGCCAGCAGAAGGACAGGGGGCGACGAGCAGTACTTC
NA | TRBJ2-7 | NA | TRBV7-2 | CASSLSPRNEQYF | TGTGCCAGCAGCTTATCCCCGCGGAACGAGCAGTACTTC
NA | TRBJ2-2 | few | TRBV3-1 | CATSQDRGFAGELFF | TGTGCCACCAGCCAAGATCGGGGGTTTGCCGGGGAGCTGTTTTTT
NA | TRBJ1-2 | few | TRBV20-1 | CSARGTNYGYTF | TGCAGTGCTAGAGGCACCAACTATGGCTACACCTTC
NA | TRBJ2-5 | NA | TRBV20-1 | CSAPNPPGVETQYF | TGCAGTGCTCCGAACCCCCCGGGGGTGGAGACCCAGTACTTC
NA | TRBJ1-2 | few | TRBV6-5 | CASSYSESYGYTF | TGTGCCAGCAGTTACTCGGAAAGCTATGGCTACACCTTC
NA | TRBJ1-6 | NA | TRBV20-1 | CSVRPDRNSPLHF | TGCAGTGTTCGTCCGGACCGTAATTCACCCCTCCACTTT
NA | TRBJ1-1 | few | TRBV12-3/TRBV12-4 | CASSFVAGWEAEAFF | TGTGCCAGCAGTTTCGTGGCAGGGTGGGAGGCTGAAGCTTTCTTT
TRBD1 | TRBJ1-1 | few | TRBV4-3 | CASSQGLDRLMNTEAFF | TGCGCCAGCAGCCAAGGTCTGGACAGGCTTATGAACACTGAAGCTTTCTTT
TRBD2 | TRBJ2-3 | many | TRBV5-1 | CASSLQRGDRGDTQYF | TGCGCCAGCAGCTTGCAACGGGGGGACCGGGGGGATACGCAGTATTTT
TRBD2 | TRBJ2-5 | NA | TRBV9 | CASSTPTSGGNQETQYF | TGTGCCAGCAGCACCCCGACTAGCGGGGGCAACCAAGAGACCCAGTACTTC
NA | TRBJ2-2 | few | TRBV19 | CALRRGTGELFF | TGTGCCCTACGACGGGGCACCGGGGAGCTGTTTTTT
NA | TRBJ2-2 | few | TRBV18 | CASSPRLPTTGELFF | TGTGCCAGCTCACCACGCTTGCCTACCACCGGGGAGCTGTTTTTT
NA | TRBJ1-1 | few | TRBV7-2 | CASSHTFGSLNTEAFF | TGTGCCAGCAGCCATACCTTCGGATCGTTGAACACTGAAGCTTTCTTT
NA | TRBJ1-6 | NA | TRBV11-2 | CASSLDGRRNSPLHF | TGTGCCAGCAGCTTAGATGGGCGGCGTAATTCACCCCTCCACTTT
NA | TRBJ2-1 | few | TRBV29-1 | CSVGPPSSYNEQFF | TGCAGCGTTGGCCCCCCAAGCTCCTACAATGAGCAGTTCTTC
NA | TRBJ2-1 | NA | TRBV20-1 | CSARLQGDEQFF | TGCAGTGCAAGACTCCAGGGAGATGAGCAGTTCTTC
NA | TRBJ2-5 | few | TRBV7-9 | CASSPSIWGAGETQYF | TGTGCCAGCAGCCCAAGTATCTGGGGGGCTGGGGAGACCCAGTACTTC
TRBD1 | TRBJ2-4 | NA | TRBV11-2 | CASSETGTGDGAKNIQYF | TGTGCCAGCAGCGAAACCGGGACAGGGGATGGAGCCAAAAACATTCAGTACTTC
NA | TRBJ2-7 | NA | TRBV18 | CASSPPVQRQQYF | TGTGCCAGCTCACCACCGGTTCAGAGACAGCAGTACTTC